This T cell receptor (beta chain) was recovered during a study of T-cell reconstitution after alpha-beta-depleted transplantation in children. Preparation of the TCRbeta library was carried out with unique molecular identifiers. TCRdb passed the PCR reads through MiXCR, listing each CDR3 protein once. The sample includes about 980,000 distinct CDR3 sequences, about 30% of them seen just once. Overall study findings and caveats: At around two months after transplant, the alpha-beta T cells were reportedly derived from several hundred expanded clones that came from non-depleted graft cells.

A note on this clonotype: The antigen remains undetermined.

This CDR3 region has 15 residues. Trimming cost V 2 bases and J 4 bases, with 15 bases left between them. Germline-derived CDR1 and CDR2 are SGHRS and YFSETQ. The chain uses TRBV5-1 and TRBJ2-5; TRBD1 or TRBD2 may be the D gene (5 bases each). Specimen: PBMCs, mostly from graft donor cells, collected 360 days after TCRalphabeta/CD19-depleted stem cell transplant. The receptor was isolated from a boy younger than two who had a stem cell transplant for SCID, so the T cells may come from the graft donor. The CDR3 loop is CASSFGRGETETQYF. CDR3 bases: TGCGCCAGCAGCTTTGGAAGGGGAGAGACAGAGACCCAGTACTTC.